This T cell receptor (beta chain) appears in the sequencing data of a study of vaccination effects on CD4 cells after COVID-19. Study results and caveats: Researchers report that only 1 of 255 vaccine-induced clones in healthy vaccinees cross-reacted with common cold coronaviruses.

Measured with immunoSEQ multiplex PCR; TCRdb has only the in-frame clones, and not every one. The data hold under 55,000 clones, with 75% to 85% observed a single time. V trimming: 6 bases; J trimming: 6 bases; junction bases outside the gene matches: 12. CDR3 length: 15 residues. Within the ViraFEST assay, antigen-specific CD4+ T cells underwent expansion with viral peptide pools prior to sequencing. Following culture for nine to ten days, CD4+ T cells were isolated. People in the vaccine group had not been infected with SARS-CoV-2 before, and their nucleocapsid antibodies were negative. On this clone: The antigen is undetermined.

The J gene is TRBJ2-3, the V gene TRBV23-1; 7 nucleotides match TRBD2. TRBV23-1 falls under the ORF class, with uncertain function. The source was CD4+ T cells from PBMCs cultured with HCoV-OC43 spike peptides, collected before COVID-19 vaccination. Stated subset: HCoV-OC43 spike overlapping peptide pool stimulation. This clonotype was sampled from a human donor who received a COVID-19 vaccine. In DNA form, the CDR3 reads TGCGCCAGCAGATCTGGGGGGGGGTGGATGGATACGCAGTATTTT. It encodes CASRSGGGWMDTQYF.